The clone carrying this T cell receptor beta chain has a handful of counts. Its cognate antigen is unknown. These data belong to a study of T cell repertoires in cytomegalovirus infection. TCRdb ran MiXCR on the reads and lists one entry per CDR3 protein. The data show a few hundred thousand distinct CDR3 sequences, more than 8% seen once. Study-wide results and caveats: HLA-C-restricted CMV clonotypes gave the most frequent clonotype in two of eight donors.

The CDR3 has 13 amino acids. V lost 4 bases to trimming and J lost 6 bases; unmatched junction nucleotides: 2. Germline CDR1 is SGHDN and CDR2 is FVKESK. This chain joins TRBV14 and TRBJ2-4; 8 bases line up with TRBD1. Source material: PBMCs. This clonotype originated in a human donor in good health (CMV status not recorded). Some clones in this sample may be carry-over from other donors' samples. CDR3 sequence reads: CASSLGTGNIQYF. The DNA of the CDR3 is TGTGCCAGCAGCCTAGGGACAGGAAACATTCAGTACTTC.